The sample holds a few counts of the clone carrying this T cell receptor (beta chain). This entry is derived from a study of blood T cells in healthy people across ages. Trimming cost V 1 base and J 6 bases, with 15 bases left between them. Germline CDR1 MGHRA, CDR2 YSYEKL. The CDR3 has 15 residues. A second PCR, run for roughly 7 to 12 cycles, used a sample-barcoded 5' primer plus a J-beta primer mix. TCRdb reprocessed the 5' RACE reads via MiXCR and lists one record per CDR3 protein. This table has almost 1 million distinct CDR3 sequences, around 54% appearing once. Sequences were obtained from blood. This receptor was obtained from a woman aged 55-69 years in good health. The chain employs TRBV4-1 and TRBJ1-2; a weak D match, TRBD1 (6 bases). The CDR3 region has the DNA TGCGCCAGCAGCCAAGTGGGGCGGAGGGGGAATGGCTACACCTTC. As protein: CASSQVGRRGNGYTF.